What follows describes a single T cell receptor (beta chain). The sample is drawn from a study of T cell repertoires in cytomegalovirus infection. Germline V gives CDR1 SGHVS, CDR2 FNYEAQ. V was clipped by 3 bases and J by 4 bases, with 13 bases between them. There are 15 residues in the CDR3. Each CDR3 protein is one row after TCRdb ran MiXCR on the reads. The profile shows roughly 200,000 distinct CDR3 sequences, about a sixth of them singletons. The chain carries TRBV7-6 and TRBJ2-1; a possible D gene is TRBD2 (7 bases). Sequenced material: CD8+ T cells from PBMCs. The clonotype was recovered from a human donor in good health (CMV status not recorded). Some clones in this sample may be carry-over from other donors' samples. CDR3 residues: CASSFTGGEYNEQFF. The CDR3 DNA reads as TGTGCCAGCAGCTTCACGGGGGGCGAATACAATGAGCAGTTCTTC.